This TCR beta chain was sequenced in a study of somatic mutations in cytotoxic T cells in rheumatoid arthritis. Study observations and caveats: There was no knowledge of the antigen targets of the expanded CD8+ clones.

Clones were read by immunoSEQ multiplex PCR, and TCRdb kept only the in-frame ones, dropping some. This sample has roughly 32,000 clones, with roughly four fifths found just once. Germline lookup yields CDR1 SGDLS and CDR2 YYNGEE. V was pared by 3 bases and J by 7 bases, with 14 bases between. The CDR3 sequence is 14 residues long. Concerning this clone: Its antigen remains unidentified.

Sequencing was performed on CD8+ T cells sorted from blood. The sequence came from an adult with rheumatoid arthritis. The chain couples TRBV9 to TRBJ1-5; TRBD1 might be the D (5 bases). CDR3 residues: CASSGEGRGQPQHF. The CDR3 DNA reads as TGTGCCAGCAGCGGAGAGGGGAGAGGCCAGCCCCAGCATTTT.